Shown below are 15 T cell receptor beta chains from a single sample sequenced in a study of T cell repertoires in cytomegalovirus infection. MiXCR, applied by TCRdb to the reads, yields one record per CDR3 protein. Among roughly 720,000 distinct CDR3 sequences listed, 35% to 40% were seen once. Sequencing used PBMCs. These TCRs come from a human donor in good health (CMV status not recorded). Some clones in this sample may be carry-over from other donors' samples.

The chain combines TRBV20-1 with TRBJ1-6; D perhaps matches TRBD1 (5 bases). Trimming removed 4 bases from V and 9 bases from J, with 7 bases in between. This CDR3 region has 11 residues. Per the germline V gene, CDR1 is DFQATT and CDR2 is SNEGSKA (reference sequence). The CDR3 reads CSATGPSPLHF. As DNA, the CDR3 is TGCAGTGCTACGGGACCTTCACCCCTCCACTTT.

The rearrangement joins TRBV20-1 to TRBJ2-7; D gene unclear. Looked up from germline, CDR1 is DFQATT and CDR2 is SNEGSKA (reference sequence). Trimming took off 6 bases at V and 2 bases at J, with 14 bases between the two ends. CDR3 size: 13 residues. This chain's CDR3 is CSAPGLGPYEQYF. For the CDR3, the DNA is TGCAGTGCCCCAGGCTTAGGCCCCTACGAGCAGTACTTC.

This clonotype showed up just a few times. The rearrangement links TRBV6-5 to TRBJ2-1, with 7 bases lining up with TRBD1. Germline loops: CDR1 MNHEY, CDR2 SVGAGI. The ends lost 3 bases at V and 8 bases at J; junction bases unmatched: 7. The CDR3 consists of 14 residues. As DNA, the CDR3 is TGTGCCAGCAGTTATTCCCGACAGGGCTATGAGCAGTTCTTC. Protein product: CASSYSRQGYEQFF.

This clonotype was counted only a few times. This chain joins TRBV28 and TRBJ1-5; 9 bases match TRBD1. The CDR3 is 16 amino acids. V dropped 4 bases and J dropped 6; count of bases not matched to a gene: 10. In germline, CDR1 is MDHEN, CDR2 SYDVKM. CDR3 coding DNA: TGTGCCAGCAGTTCCCCCGGGACAGGGTCTAGTCAGCCCCAGCATTTT. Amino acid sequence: CASSSPGTGSSQPQHF.

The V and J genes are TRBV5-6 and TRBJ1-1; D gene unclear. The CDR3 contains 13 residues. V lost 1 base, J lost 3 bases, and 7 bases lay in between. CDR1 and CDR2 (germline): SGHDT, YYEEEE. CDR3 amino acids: CASSLFGYTEAFF. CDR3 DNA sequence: TGTGCCAGCAGCTTGTTCGGGTACACTGAAGCTTTCTTT.

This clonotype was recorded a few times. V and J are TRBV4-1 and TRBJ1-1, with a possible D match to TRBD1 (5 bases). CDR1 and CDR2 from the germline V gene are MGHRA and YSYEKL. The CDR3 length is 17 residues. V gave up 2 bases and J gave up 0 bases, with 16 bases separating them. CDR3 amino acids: CASSQQKARGLNTEAFF. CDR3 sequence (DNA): TGCGCCAGCAGCCAACAAAAAGCAAGGGGCCTGAACACTGAAGCTTTCTTT.

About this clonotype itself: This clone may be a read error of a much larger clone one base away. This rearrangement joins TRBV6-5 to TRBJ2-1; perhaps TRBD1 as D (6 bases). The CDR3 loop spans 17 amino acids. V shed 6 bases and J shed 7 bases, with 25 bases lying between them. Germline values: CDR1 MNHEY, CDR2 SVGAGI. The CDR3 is CASRRTLKETGVNEQFF. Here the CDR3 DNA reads TGTGCCAGCAGGAGAACCTTAAAGGAGACAGGAGTGAATGAGCAGTTCTTC.

The CDR3 loop is CASSSGPGTANTEAFF. The CDR3, as DNA: TGTGCCAGCAGTTCCGGTCCCGGGACTGCGAACACTGAAGCTTTCTTT. The gene calls are TRBV27 and TRBJ1-1; D is possibly TRBD1 (5 bases). This CDR3 spans 16 amino acids. Germline V gene lookup returns CDR1 MNHEY and CDR2 SMNVEV (reference sequence). The ends were cut back, 4 bases at V and 1 base at J, with 16 bases in the middle.

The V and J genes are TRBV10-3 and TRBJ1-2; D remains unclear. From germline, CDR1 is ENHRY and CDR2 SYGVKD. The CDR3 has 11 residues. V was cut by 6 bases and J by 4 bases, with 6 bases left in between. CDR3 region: CAIRAVYGYTF. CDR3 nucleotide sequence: TGTGCCATCAGGGCAGTCTATGGCTACACCTTC.

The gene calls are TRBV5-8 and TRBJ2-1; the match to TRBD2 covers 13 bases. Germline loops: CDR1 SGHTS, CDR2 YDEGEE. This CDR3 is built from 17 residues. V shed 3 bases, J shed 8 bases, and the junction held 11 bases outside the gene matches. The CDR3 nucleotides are TGTGCCAGCAGCTCTGGAACTAGCGGGAGGGCCTTCGATGAGCAGTTCTTC. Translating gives CASSSGTSGRAFDEQFF. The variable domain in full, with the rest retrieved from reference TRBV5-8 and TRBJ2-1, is EAGVTQSPTHLIKTRGQQATLRCSPISGHTSVYWYQQALGLGLQFLLWYDEGEERNRGNFPPRFSGRQFPNYSSELNVNALELEDSALYLCASSSGTSGRAFDEQFFGPGTRLTVL.

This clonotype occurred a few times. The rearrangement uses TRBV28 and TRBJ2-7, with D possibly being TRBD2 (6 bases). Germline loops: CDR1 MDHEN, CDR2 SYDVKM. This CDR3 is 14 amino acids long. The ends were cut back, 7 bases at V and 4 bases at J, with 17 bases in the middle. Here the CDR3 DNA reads TGTGCCAGCACCTTGAGGGAGGAAGAGTACGAGCAGTACTTC. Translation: CASTLREEEYEQYF.

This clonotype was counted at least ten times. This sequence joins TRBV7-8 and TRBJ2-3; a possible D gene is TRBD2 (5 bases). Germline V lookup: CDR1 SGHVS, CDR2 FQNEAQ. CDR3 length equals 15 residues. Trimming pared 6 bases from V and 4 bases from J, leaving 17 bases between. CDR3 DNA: TGTGCCAGCAGTTTAACTCCCGGGGTGGCAGATACGCAGTATTTT. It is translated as CASSLTPGVADTQYF.

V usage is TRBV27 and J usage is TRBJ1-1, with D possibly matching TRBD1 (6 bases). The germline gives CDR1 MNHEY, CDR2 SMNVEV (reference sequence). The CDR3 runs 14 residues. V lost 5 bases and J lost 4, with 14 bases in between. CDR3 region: CASSPGVIGTEAFF. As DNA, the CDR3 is TGTGCCAGCAGTCCAGGGGTTATAGGCACTGAAGCTTTCTTT.

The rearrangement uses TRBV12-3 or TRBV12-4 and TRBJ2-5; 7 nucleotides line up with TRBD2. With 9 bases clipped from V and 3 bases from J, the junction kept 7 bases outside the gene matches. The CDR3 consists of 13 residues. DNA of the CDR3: TGTGCCAGTGGGGCGGGGGTAGAAGAGACCCAGTACTTC. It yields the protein CASGAGVEETQYF.

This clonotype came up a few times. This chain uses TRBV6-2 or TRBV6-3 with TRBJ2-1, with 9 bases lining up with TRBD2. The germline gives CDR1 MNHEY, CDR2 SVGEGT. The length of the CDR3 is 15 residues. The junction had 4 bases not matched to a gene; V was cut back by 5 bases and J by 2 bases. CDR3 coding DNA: TGTGCCAGCAGTGCCGGGACTAGCCCCTACAATGAGCAGTTCTTC. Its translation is CASSAGTSPYNEQFF.